The 24 T cell receptor beta chains listed next were all sequenced from one sample in a study of blood T cell repertoires in COVID-19. Libraries were prepared by immunoSEQ multiplex PCR; TCRdb keeps only in-frame clonotypes and omits some of them. The sample has more than 300,000 clones; 87% are singletons. Sequenced: peripheral blood. These receptors came from a woman aged 30 to 39 with COVID-19, enrolled during active disease.

The chain couples TRBV12-3 or TRBV12-4 to TRBJ1-2; 9 bases are a match to TRBD1. This CDR3 has 13 residues. J gave up 7 bases and V 4 bases, and 4 bases lay outside the gene matches. The CDR3 nucleotides read TGTGCCAGCAGTTCCGGACAGGGGCTTGGCTACACCTTC. It codes for CASSSGQGLGYTF.

V usage is TRBV5-1 and J usage is TRBJ2-1; 8 nucleotides match TRBD1. The length of the CDR3 is 15 residues. CDR1 is SGHRS, CDR2 YFSETQ, per germline. Germline trimming cut 0 bases from V and 9 bases from J; bases unmatched to any gene: 8. CDR3 loop: CASSLAGGGFGEQFF. The CDR3 DNA follows: TGCGCCAGCAGCTTGGCAGGGGGCGGCTTTGGTGAGCAGTTCTTC.

The chain carries TRBV5-1 and TRBJ2-7; TRBD2 matches 8 bases. CDR1 and CDR2 from the germline V gene are SGHRS and YFSETQ. There are 12 residues in the CDR3. V was clipped by 6 bases and J by 2 bases; unmatched bases: 1. CDR3 sequence reads: CASKGLAYEQYF. The CDR3 DNA is TGCGCCAGCAAGGGACTAGCCTACGAGCAGTACTTC.

J is TRBJ2-5 and V is TRBV11-2; 9 bases fit TRBD2. The V gene end was trimmed by 7 bases and the J gene end by 2 bases; junction bases not matched to a gene: 11. The CDR3 sequence is 16 residues long. The germline gives CDR1 SGHAT, CDR2 FQNNGV. The CDR3 nucleotides are TGTGCCAGCACCCTCACTAGACTAGCGGTTCAAGAGACCCAGTACTTC. Amino acids: CASTLTRLAVQETQYF.

J is TRBJ1-3 and V is TRBV6-5, with 8 bases fitting TRBD1. From germline, CDR1 is MNHEY and CDR2 SVGAGI. The V gene end was trimmed by 3 bases and the J gene end by 4 bases; junction bases not matched to a gene: 5. This CDR3 spans 15 amino acids. Written as DNA, the CDR3 is TGTGCCAGCAGTTATTCCGGACAGGGCGGAAACACCATATATTTT. The encoded protein is CASSYSGQGGNTIYF.

This chain links TRBV12-3 or TRBV12-4 with TRBJ2-7, with unresolved D. The length of the CDR3 is 13 residues. Trimming stripped 3 bases from V and 4 bases from J, with 10 bases between. CDR3: CASSFQRQYEQYF. The CDR3 nucleotides are TGTGCCAGCAGTTTTCAGAGACAATACGAGCAGTACTTC.

The rearrangement links TRBV7-9 to TRBJ2-1; TRBD1 aligns across 9 bases. V dropped 6 bases and J dropped 4; count of bases not matched to a gene: 10. The CDR3 contains 16 residues. CDR1 and CDR2 from the germline V gene are SEHNR and FQNEAQ (reference sequence). This CDR3 reads CASRHTQGALYNEQFF. As DNA, the CDR3 is TGTGCCAGCAGGCATACACAGGGGGCTTTATACAATGAGCAGTTCTTC.

This clone was seen only once. J is TRBJ2-3 and V is TRBV27; D is possibly TRBD1 (7 bases). V gave up 6 bases and J gave up 7 bases, with 17 bases separating them. There are 14 residues in the CDR3. Germline CDR1 MNHEY, CDR2 SMNVEV (reference sequence). DNA for the CDR3: TGTGCCAGCAGCGGGGGACAGACTCCGAATACGCAGTATTTT. Its protein product is CASSGGQTPNTQYF.

The gene calls are TRBV5-4 and TRBJ2-6; tentative D call: TRBD2 (7 bases). The CDR3 consists of 16 residues. The V gene lost 2 bases and the J gene lost 4 bases, with 13 bases spanning the gap. The germline CDR1 and CDR2 sequences are SGHNT and YYREEE (reference sequence). In DNA form, the CDR3 reads TGTGCCAGCAGCTTTGGGGGGGCGAGGGGGGCCAACGTCCTGACTTTC. It is translated as CASSFGGARGANVLTF.

V is TRBV5-1 and J is TRBJ2-7; tentatively, D is TRBD2 (6 bases). CDR1 is SGHRS and CDR2 is YFSETQ in the germline V gene. Trimming removed 4 bases at V and 0 bases at J, with 11 bases between. This CDR3 has 14 residues. The CDR3 bases are TGCGCCAGCAGCCCTAGCGTGACCTCCTACGAGCAGTACTTC. This codes for CASSPSVTSYEQYF.

This chain uses TRBV5-1 with TRBJ2-5; a weak D match, TRBD2 (5 bases). Germline V gene data show CDR1 as SGHRS and CDR2 as YFSETQ. Trimming took off 8 bases at V and 2 bases at J, with 13 bases between the two ends. The CDR3 totals 13 residues. In nucleotides, the CDR3 is TGCGCCAGTAGACTCGGACTGCAAGAGACCCAGTACTTC. This encodes CASRLGLQETQYF.

The chain employs TRBV5-1 and TRBJ2-1; 13 positions agree with TRBD2. Germline assignment: CDR1 SGHRS and CDR2 YFSETQ. Losses at the gene ends were 3 bases for V and 6 bases for J; bases not matched to a gene: 3. This CDR3 is built from 15 residues. For the CDR3, the DNA is TGCGCCAGCAGCTCTTGGACTAGCGGGAGCAATGAGCAGTTCTTC. Encoded protein: CASSSWTSGSNEQFF.

The V call is TRBV19, the J call TRBJ2-7; D perhaps matches TRBD1 (6 bases). Germline assignment: CDR1 LNHDA and CDR2 SQIVND (reference sequence). This CDR3 has 10 amino acids. Trimming cost V 8 bases and J 4 bases, with 6 bases left between them. CDR3: CASGQYEQYF. In nucleotides, the CDR3 is TGTGCCAGTGGACAGTACGAGCAGTACTTC.

The chain carries TRBV7-2 and TRBJ2-5; no definite D call. V lost 1 base, J lost 0 bases, and 9 bases lay in between. This CDR3 region has 15 residues. In germline, CDR1 is SGHTA, CDR2 FQGNSA. This CDR3 reads CASSLGPLDQETQYF. In DNA, the CDR3 is TGTGCCAGCAGCTTAGGGCCGCTGGACCAAGAGACCCAGTACTTC.

The rearrangement uses TRBV19 and TRBJ2-2; the match to TRBD2 covers 8 bases. This CDR3 spans 15 amino acids. The V gene end was trimmed by 10 bases and the J gene end by 3 bases; junction bases not matched to a gene: 10. The germline CDR1 and CDR2 sequences are LNHDA and SQIVND (reference sequence). The CDR3, as DNA: TGTGCCACCCGCCCCGGGACTAGGGACACCGGGGAGCTGTTTTTT. This sequence encodes CATRPGTRDTGELFF.

A single count supports this clone. This sequence joins TRBV27 and TRBJ2-7; 7 bases agree with TRBD2. After removal of 6 bases from V and 4 bases from J, the junction contained 6 bases not matched to a gene. This CDR3 contains 13 residues. The germline V gene has CDR1 MNHEY and CDR2 SMNVEV (reference sequence). Here the CDR3 DNA reads TGTGCCAGCAGGGCTAGCGGTAATTACGAGCAGTACTTC. This gives the protein CASRASGNYEQYF.

The sample holds one count of this clone. The CDR3: CATSRGSGGTGSFHEQFF. The CDR3 nucleotides read TGTGCCACCAGCAGAGGGTCCGGCGGGACAGGGAGTTTTCATGAGCAGTTCTTC. The chain couples TRBV15 to TRBJ2-1; TRBD1 aligns across 9 bases. From germline, CDR1 is LNHNV and CDR2 YYDKDF (reference sequence). After removal of 1 base from V and 8 bases from J, the junction contained 15 bases not matched to a gene. This CDR3 region has 18 residues.

The chain has TRBV28 and TRBJ1-6; D is unclear. This CDR3 has 15 residues. Germline CDR1 reads MDHEN; CDR2 reads SYDVKM. V was pared by 3 bases and J by 6 bases, with 12 bases between. CDR3 DNA: TGTGCCAGCAGTTTTCCTGCGGGGATTAATTCACCCCTCCACTTT. As protein: CASSFPAGINSPLHF.

J is TRBJ1-6 and V is TRBV9; 8 positions agree with TRBD1. The CDR3 has 17 amino acids. V was pared by 4 bases and J by 0 bases, with 6 bases of the junction left unmatched. Germline CDR1 and CDR2: SGDLS and YYNGEE. CDR3 nucleotide sequence: TGTGCCAGCAGCTCCTGGGACAGGAGCTCCTATAATTCACCCCTCCACTTT. The encoded protein is CASSSWDRSSYNSPLHF.

The gene calls are TRBV9 and TRBJ2-2; the match to TRBD1 covers 8 bases. This CDR3 spans 14 amino acids. V shed 3 bases and J 4 bases; nucleotides not matched to a gene: 2. CDR1 is SGDLS, CDR2 YYNGEE, per germline. The CDR3 DNA sequence: TGTGCCAGCAGCGGACAGGGGAGCACCGGGGAGCTGTTTTTT. This gives the protein CASSGQGSTGELFF.

The chain is built from TRBV7-9 and TRBJ2-1, with TRBD2 matching 11 bases. The germline gives CDR1 SEHNR, CDR2 FQNEAQ (reference sequence). The V gene end was trimmed by 5 bases and the J gene end by 4 bases; junction bases not matched to a gene: 7. CDR3 size: 16 residues. The CDR3 region has the DNA TGTGCCAGCAGCCAGGATTTAGCGGGAGGGTACAATGAGCAGTTCTTC. Translated, it gives CASSQDLAGGYNEQFF. The entire variable domain, with the rest obtained from reference TRBV7-9 and TRBJ2-1, is as follows: DTGVSQNPRHKITKRGQNVTFRCDPISEHNRLYWYRQTLGQGPEFLTYFQNEAQLEKSRLLSDRFSAERPKGSFSTLEIQRTEQGDSAMYLCASSQDLAGGYNEQFFGPGTRLTVL.

This chain joins TRBV14 and TRBJ1-1, with 7 nucleotides matching TRBD1. The CDR3 runs to 16 residues. V lost 4 bases to trimming and J lost 5 bases; unmatched junction nucleotides: 13. Germline CDR1 and CDR2: SGHDN and FVKESK. In nucleotides, the CDR3 is TGTGCCAGCAGCCCTTATCGACAGGGCTTACGAACTGAAGCTTTCTTT. Translation: CASSPYRQGLRTEAFF.

V gene TRBV6-5 combines with J gene TRBJ2-2; possibly TRBD2 for D (6 bases). Trimming stripped 7 bases from V and 6 bases from J, with 9 bases between. The germline V gene encodes CDR1 MNHEY and CDR2 SVGAGI. This CDR3 spans 12 amino acids. CDR3 in amino acids: CASMEGPGELFF. As DNA, the CDR3 is TGTGCCAGCATGGAGGGGCCCGGGGAGCTGTTTTTT.

The chain joins TRBV4-2 to TRBJ2-5; D unclear. V lost 0 bases and J lost 3, with 8 bases in between. Germline assignment: CDR1 LGHNA and CDR2 YNFKEQ. The CDR3 loop spans 14 amino acids. The CDR3 is CASSQDRREETQYF. As DNA, the CDR3 is TGTGCCAGCAGCCAAGATAGGAGAGAAGAGACCCAGTACTTC.